The next 2 T cell receptor beta chains were all read from a single sample in a study of blood T cell repertoires in COVID-19. The method was immunoSEQ multiplex PCR; TCRdb's version includes in-frame clones alone and lacks a portion of them. Of more than 100,000 clones in the sample, roughly 90% are singletons; the top ten hold about 2%. Sequenced material: peripheral blood. The receptors were gathered from a man between 70 and 80 years old with active COVID-19.

J is TRBJ2-1 and V is TRBV29-1; the match to TRBD1 covers 8 bases. Looked up from germline, CDR1 is SQVTM and CDR2 is ANQGSEA. The CDR3 runs 12 residues. The trim removed 7 bases at V and 5 bases at J, leaving 4 bases unmatched. Here the CDR3 DNA reads TGCAGCGCCGGACAGGGTCACAATGAGCAGTTCTTC. Translated, it gives CSAGQGHNEQFF.

This clone was picked up a small number of times. An end of the junction differs from the germline gene, which may be a read error. The CDR3 sequence is CASSGGGTPRGTDTQCF. The DNA for the CDR3 is TGTGCCAGCAGCGGGGGGGGTACTCCTCGTGGCACAGATACGCAGTGTTTT. V gene TRBV9 combines with J gene TRBJ2-3; 7 nucleotides match TRBD2. Germline CDR1 is SGDLS and CDR2 is YYNGEE. The CDR3 loop spans 17 amino acids.